This T cell receptor (beta chain) was found in a study of T cell responses to AZD1222 COVID-19 vaccine. Sequencing used immunoSEQ multiplex PCR; TCRdb keeps in-frame clones, though not all of them. The sample includes 150,000 or so clones, 91% of them seen just once. Sample: peripheral blood, taken 28 days after the second AZD1222 dose. The source is an adult who received the AZD1222 COVID-19 vaccine.

This CDR3 reads CASRLQGAGNQPQHF. The DNA of the CDR3 is TGTGCCAGTAGGCTACAGGGGGCTGGCAATCAGCCCCAGCATTTT. This chain uses TRBV19 with TRBJ1-5; TRBD1 aligns across 9 bases. Germline V gene lookup returns CDR1 LNHDA and CDR2 SQIVND (reference sequence). This CDR3 is built from 15 residues. Unmatched junction bases numbered 5, after V lost 6 bases and J lost 2 bases.